The 2 T cell receptor beta chains below come from one sample, sequenced in a study of blood T cell repertoires in COVID-19. The assay was immunoSEQ multiplex PCR, and TCRdb's table has in-frame clones only and misses some. The table lists roughly 200,000 clones, more than 85% of them singletons. Sequenced: peripheral blood. These receptors were taken from a man aged 35 to 55 with active or convalescent COVID-19.

This clone showed up just once. The J gene is TRBJ1-1, the V gene TRBV25-1; 9 bases line up with TRBD1. The CDR3 sequence is 16 residues long. Germline loops: CDR1 MGHDK, CDR2 SYGVNS. Trimming took 7 bases from V and 6 from J; bases not matched to a gene: 15. CDR3 in amino acids: CASTPVPGQGTAEAFF. For the CDR3, the DNA is TGTGCCAGCACCCCGGTCCCGGGACAGGGAACAGCTGAAGCTTTCTTT. The full variable domain, completed using reference TRBV25-1 and TRBJ1-1, is EADIYQTPRYLVIGTGKKITLECSQTMGHDKMYWYQQDPGMELHLIHYSYGVNSTEKGDLSSESTVSRIRTEHFPLTLESARPSHTSQYLCASTPVPGQGTAEAFFGQGTRLTVV.

V and J are TRBV7-9 and TRBJ2-5; D is possibly TRBD2 (6 bases). Germline V gene data show CDR1 as SEHNR and CDR2 as FQNEAQ (reference sequence). V was shortened by 0 bases and J by 2 bases, with 13 bases between the two germline ends. There are 16 residues in the CDR3. The CDR3 DNA reads as TGTGCCAGCAGCTTAGCGGGGACTCTCACACAAGAGACCCAGTACTTC. Protein sequence: CASSLAGTLTQETQYF.